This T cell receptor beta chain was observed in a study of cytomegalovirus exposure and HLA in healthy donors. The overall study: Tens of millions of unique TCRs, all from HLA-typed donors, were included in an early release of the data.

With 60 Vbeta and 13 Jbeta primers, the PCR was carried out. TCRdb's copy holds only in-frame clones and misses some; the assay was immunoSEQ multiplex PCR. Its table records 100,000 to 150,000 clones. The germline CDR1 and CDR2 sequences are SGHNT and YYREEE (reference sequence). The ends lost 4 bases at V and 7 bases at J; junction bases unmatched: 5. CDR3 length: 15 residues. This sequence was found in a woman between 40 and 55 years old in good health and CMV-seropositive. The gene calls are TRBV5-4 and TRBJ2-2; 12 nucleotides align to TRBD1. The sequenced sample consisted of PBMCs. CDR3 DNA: TGTGCCAGCAGCATGGGACAGGGGGCGTTCGGGGAGCTGTTTTTT. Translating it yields CASSMGQGAFGELFF.